This TCR beta chain was sequenced for a study of blood T cell repertoires in COVID-19. Study at large: PBMCs, B-cell-depleted T cells, or T cells provided the cDNA or gDNA that made up the material.

Losses at the gene ends were 6 bases for V and 7 bases for J; bases not matched to a gene: 11. The CDR3 contains 15 residues. Germline CDR1 LNHDA, CDR2 SQIVND (reference sequence). In the original processing: Reference gene primers were amplified, and this amplification served to estimate nucleated cell counts. Clones were read by immunoSEQ multiplex PCR, and TCRdb kept only the in-frame ones, dropping some. V and J calls and clone size are those listed in that table; D and trimming were worked out from the DNA. The sample has some 250,000 clones, about 70% seen once. The sample was peripheral blood. The clonotype comes from a woman older than 75 with acute or convalescent COVID-19. The J gene is TRBJ1-5, the V gene TRBV19, with 8 nucleotides matching TRBD1. Here the CDR3 DNA reads TGTGCCAGTAGCCACGGGACAGGCCAACCCCAGCCCCAGCATTTT. It yields the protein CASSHGTGQPQPQHF.